Presented here are 19 T cell receptor beta chains from one specimen sequenced in a study of blood T cell repertoires in COVID-19. The method was immunoSEQ multiplex PCR; TCRdb's version includes in-frame clones alone and lacks a portion of them. The sample has about 430,000 clones; 70% to 90% are singletons. The sequenced sample consisted of peripheral blood. The receptors stem from a man between 18 and 35 years old with COVID-19, enrolled during active disease.

The chain joins TRBV5-4 to TRBJ2-3, with 7 bases that match TRBD1. Losses at the gene ends were 3 bases for V and 1 base for J; bases not matched to a gene: 5. The CDR3 extends over 15 amino acids. In germline, CDR1 is SGHNT, CDR2 YYREEE (reference sequence). The CDR3 protein is CASSSMDRRTDTQYF. CDR3 nucleotide sequence: TGTGCCAGCAGCTCCATGGACAGGCGCACAGATACGCAGTATTTT.

The chain carries TRBV11-3 and TRBJ2-7, with 8 nucleotides matching TRBD1. Germline-derived CDR1 and CDR2 are SGHNT and YENEEA. The CDR3 totals 16 residues. J was trimmed by 7 bases and V by 5 bases; bases with no gene match: 16. CDR3 sequence (DNA): TGTGCCAGCAGCCCACCCTACGGACAGGGATCCAGGGAGCAGTACTTC. Its translation: CASSPPYGQGSREQYF.

The CDR3 DNA is TGTGCCAGCAGTTTGGGGGACAGACGGCTTCCCCTCCACTTT. This encodes CASSLGDRRLPLHF. The chain joins TRBV27 to TRBJ1-6; 7 nucleotides line up with TRBD1. Germline V CDR1 and CDR2: MNHEY, SMNVEV (reference sequence). This CDR3 contains 14 residues. J was trimmed by 13 bases and V by 3 bases; bases with no gene match: 9.

The V call is TRBV27, the J call TRBJ2-1, with D perhaps matching TRBD2 (6 bases). The CDR3 runs 15 residues. V was clipped by 5 bases and J by 3 bases, with 14 bases between them. Germline V gene data show CDR1 as MNHEY and CDR2 as SMNVEV (reference sequence). The CDR3 is CASSPPGRDYNEQFF. Here the CDR3 DNA reads TGTGCCAGCAGTCCCCCCGGGAGAGACTACAATGAGCAGTTCTTC.

The gene calls are TRBV7-2 and TRBJ2-5; 9 bases are shared with TRBD2. The CDR3 runs 16 residues. The V gene end was trimmed by 4 bases and the J gene end by 4 bases; junction bases not matched to a gene: 10. From germline, CDR1 is SGHTA and CDR2 FQGNSA. The CDR3 region is CASSSQAGGGRETQYF. The DNA of the CDR3 is TGTGCCAGCAGCTCTCAAGCGGGGGGTGGAAGAGAGACCCAGTACTTC. The variable domain in full, completed from reference TRBV7-2 and TRBJ2-5, reads GAGVSQSPSNKVTEKGKDVELRCDPISGHTALYWYRQSLGQGLEFLIYFQGNSAPDKSGLPSDRFSAERTGGSVSTLTIQRTQQEDSAVYLCASSSQAGGGRETQYFGPGTRLLVL.

This clone was detected only once. This rearrangement joins TRBV18 to TRBJ1-5, with D maybe TRBD1 (6 bases). V lost 3 bases and J lost 0, with 12 bases in between. The V gene's germline CDR1 is KGHSH and CDR2 LQKENI. The CDR3 runs to 16 residues. This chain's CDR3 is CASSPQDRLSNQPQHF. DNA for the CDR3: TGTGCCAGCTCACCGCAGGACAGACTTAGCAATCAGCCCCAGCATTTT.

The rearrangement links TRBV6-5 to TRBJ2-1, with 7 bases that match TRBD1. The CDR3 is made up of 15 amino acids. CDR1 is MNHEY and CDR2 is SVGAGI in the germline V gene. The ends lost 6 bases at V and 2 bases at J; junction bases unmatched: 7. In DNA, the CDR3 is TGTGCCAGCAGACGCCCGGGACAGACCTACAATGAGCAGTTCTTC. It codes for CASRRPGQTYNEQFF.

The chain uses TRBV11-3 and TRBJ2-6, with D hard to call. Germline assignment: CDR1 SGHNT and CDR2 YENEEA. V was trimmed by 5 bases and J by 2 bases, leaving 19 bases between them. The CDR3 is 18 amino acids. The CDR3 DNA reads as TGTGCCAGCAGCCTCGAACGCTTCAGTGGCACTGGGGCCAACGTCCTGACTTTC. It specifies CASSLERFSGTGANVLTF. Full variable domain (outside the CDR3, taken from reference TRBV11-3 and TRBJ2-6): EAGVVQSPRYKIIEKKQPVAFWCNPISGHNTLYWYLQNLGQGPELLIRYENEEAVDDSQLPKDRFSAERLKGVDSTLKIQPAELGDSAVYLCASSLERFSGTGANVLTFGAGSRLTVL.

The chain couples TRBV28 to TRBJ1-2; D unclear. V lost 5 bases and J lost 8, with 12 bases in between. CDR1 and CDR2 (germline): MDHEN, SYDVKM. The CDR3 has 12 amino acids. For the CDR3, the DNA is TGTGCCAGCAGTCAAGGACTGGTGGGCTACACCTTC. Its protein is CASSQGLVGYTF.

This chain joins TRBV12-3 or TRBV12-4 and TRBJ2-4, with 8 bases aligning to TRBD1. J was trimmed by 9 bases and V by 5 bases; bases with no gene match: 6. This CDR3 is 13 amino acids long. DNA of the CDR3: TGTGCCAGCAGTCAAACAGACAGGGGCATTCAGTACTTC. It yields the protein CASSQTDRGIQYF.

This clone was seen only once. The chain uses TRBV6-5 and TRBJ2-1; 11 bases agree with TRBD2. CDR1 and CDR2 from the germline V gene are MNHEY and SVGAGI. CDR3 length: 12 residues. V was clipped by 5 bases and J by 13 bases; unmatched bases: 4. The DNA of the CDR3 is TGTGCCAGCAGTCTAGCGGGAGGACAACAGTTCTTC. It encodes CASSLAGGQQFF.

This clone is a singleton in its sample. V gene TRBV29-1 combines with J gene TRBJ1-1; D is ambiguous. The germline V gene has CDR1 SQVTM and CDR2 ANQGSEA. This CDR3 contains 13 residues. V dropped 4 bases and J dropped 0 bases, with 9 bases sitting between them. CDR3 nucleotides: TGCAGCGTTGGGAGGCAGATGAACACTGAAGCTTTCTTT. The encoded protein is CSVGRQMNTEAFF.

The rearrangement joins TRBV3-1 (or the pseudogene TRBV3-2) to TRBJ2-7; D might be TRBD2 (6 bases). V lost 4 bases and J lost 3, with 13 bases in between. There are 14 residues in the CDR3. Germline CDR1 is LGHDT and CDR2 is YNNKEL (reference sequence). CDR3 in DNA: TGTGCCAGCAGCCGGGGACTTATCTTCTACGAGCAGTACTTC. Amino acids: CASSRGLIFYEQYF.

In its sample, this clone was seen a few times. The rearrangement uses TRBV5-4 and TRBJ1-1; no firm D call. The CDR3 extends over 13 amino acids. V shed 1 base and J shed 7 bases, with 11 bases lying between them. Germline CDR1 is SGHNT and CDR2 is YYREEE (reference sequence). This CDR3 reads CASSLLSQDEAFF. CDR3 bases: TGTGCCAGCAGCTTGCTATCCCAGGATGAAGCTTTCTTT.

The V and J genes are TRBV24-1 and TRBJ2-5; TRBD1 aligns across 11 bases. In germline, CDR1 is KGHDR, CDR2 SFDVKD. CDR3 length equals 16 residues. The V and J ends lost 4 bases and 5 bases, in that order; junction bases with no gene match: 8. CDR3 in amino acids: CATSDPGQGAGETQYF. As DNA, the CDR3 is TGTGCCACCAGTGACCCCGGACAGGGGGCGGGGGAGACCCAGTACTTC.

Comments on this clone: The same CDR3 is also encoded by other DNA sequences in this sample. This sequence joins TRBV19 and TRBJ2-1; no clear D gene. CDR1 is LNHDA and CDR2 is SQIVND in the germline V gene (reference sequence). The CDR3 loop spans 12 amino acids. V shed 1 base and J shed 10 bases, with 8 bases lying between them. The CDR3 DNA sequence: TGTGCCAGTAGTATAGGGTTCGGGGAGCAGTTCTTC. Translation: CASSIGFGEQFF.

In regard to this clone: This CDR3 is also generated by other DNA sequences in the sample. This chain uses TRBV18 with TRBJ2-1; 9 bases are a match to TRBD2. The CDR3 loop spans 16 amino acids. CDR1 is KGHSH, CDR2 LQKENI, per germline. The junction had 3 bases not matched to a gene; V was cut back by 2 bases and J by 1 base. CDR3 nucleotides: TGTGCCAGCTCACCAGGGGCGGGAGGGTCCTACAATGAGCAGTTCTTC. Amino acid sequence: CASSPGAGGSYNEQFF.

Regarding this clone: A read error may be the cause here, since a much bigger clone is one base away. The same CDR3 can be traced to other DNA sequences in this sample. The chain links TRBV4-2 to TRBJ2-3; TRBD2 aligns across 16 bases. Trimming at V came to 3 bases and at J to 4 bases, leaving 1 base not matched to a gene. The CDR3 extends over 16 amino acids. Germline values: CDR1 LGHNA, CDR2 YNFKEQ. DNA of the CDR3: TGTGCCAGCAGCCAGGGGACTAGCGGGGGGGCAGATACGCAGTATTTT. Amino acids: CASSQGTSGGADTQYF.

This sequence joins TRBV6-1 and TRBJ2-1, with 10 bases matching TRBD2. This CDR3 is built from 16 residues. Germline CDR1 MNHNS, CDR2 SASEGT. The V and J ends lost 0 bases and 10 bases, in that order; junction bases with no gene match: 9. The CDR3 DNA is TGTGCCAGCAGTGAAGCGTTTGGGCTAGCGGGGGTAGAGCAGTTCTTC. It specifies CASSEAFGLAGVEQFF.